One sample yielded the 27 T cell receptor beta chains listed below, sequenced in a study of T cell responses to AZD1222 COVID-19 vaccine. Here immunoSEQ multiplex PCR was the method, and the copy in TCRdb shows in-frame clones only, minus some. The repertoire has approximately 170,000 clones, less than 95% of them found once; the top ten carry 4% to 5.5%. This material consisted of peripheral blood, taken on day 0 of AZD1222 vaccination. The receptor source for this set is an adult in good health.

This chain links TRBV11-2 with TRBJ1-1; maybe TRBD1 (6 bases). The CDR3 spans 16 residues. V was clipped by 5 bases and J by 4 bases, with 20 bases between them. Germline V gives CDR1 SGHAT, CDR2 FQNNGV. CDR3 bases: TGTGCCAGCAGCCGTGGCACAGGGTCGAGGGGCACTGAAGCTTTCTTT. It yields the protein CASSRGTGSRGTEAFF.

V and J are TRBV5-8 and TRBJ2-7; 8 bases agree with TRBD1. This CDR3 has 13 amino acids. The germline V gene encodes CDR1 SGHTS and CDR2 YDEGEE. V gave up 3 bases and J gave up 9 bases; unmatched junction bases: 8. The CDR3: CASSSFSQGGQYF. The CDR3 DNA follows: TGTGCCAGCAGCTCCTTCTCACAGGGGGGGCAGTACTTC.

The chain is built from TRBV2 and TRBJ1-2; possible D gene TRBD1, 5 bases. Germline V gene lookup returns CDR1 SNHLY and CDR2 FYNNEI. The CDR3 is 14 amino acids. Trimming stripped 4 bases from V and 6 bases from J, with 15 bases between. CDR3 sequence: CASSVFQGQDGYTF. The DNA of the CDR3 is TGTGCCAGCAGTGTTTTTCAGGGTCAGGATGGCTACACCTTC.

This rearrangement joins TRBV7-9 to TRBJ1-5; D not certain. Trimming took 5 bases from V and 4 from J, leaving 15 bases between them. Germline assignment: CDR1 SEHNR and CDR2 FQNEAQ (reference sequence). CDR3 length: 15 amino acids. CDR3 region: CASSGDGKVNQPQHF. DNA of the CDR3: TGTGCCAGCAGCGGAGACGGCAAAGTAAATCAGCCCCAGCATTTT.

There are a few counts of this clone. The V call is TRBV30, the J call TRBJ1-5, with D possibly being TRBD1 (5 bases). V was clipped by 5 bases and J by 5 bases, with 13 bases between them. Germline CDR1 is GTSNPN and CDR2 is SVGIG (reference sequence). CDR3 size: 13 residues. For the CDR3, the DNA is TGTGCCTGGGCGCAGGGCCAAGATCAGCCCCAGCATTTT. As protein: CAWAQGQDQPQHF. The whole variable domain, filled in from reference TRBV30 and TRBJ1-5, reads SQTIHQWPATLVQPVGSPLSLECTVEGTSNPNLYWYRQAAGRGLQLLFYSVGIGQISSEVPQNLSASRPQDRQFILSSKKLLLSDSGFYLCAWAQGQDQPQHFGDGTRLSIL.

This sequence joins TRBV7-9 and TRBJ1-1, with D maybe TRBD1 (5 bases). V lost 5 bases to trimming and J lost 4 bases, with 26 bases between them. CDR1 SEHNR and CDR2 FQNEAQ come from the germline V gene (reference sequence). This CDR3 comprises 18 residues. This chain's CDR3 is CASSPASGDGARVTEAFF. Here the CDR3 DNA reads TGTGCCAGCAGCCCAGCTAGCGGGGACGGGGCACGGGTCACTGAAGCTTTCTTT.

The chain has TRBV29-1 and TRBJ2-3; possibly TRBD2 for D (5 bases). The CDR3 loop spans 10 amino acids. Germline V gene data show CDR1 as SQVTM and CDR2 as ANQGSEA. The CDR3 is CRAGGDTQYF. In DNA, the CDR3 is TGCAGGGCGGGTGGCGATACGCAGTATTTT.

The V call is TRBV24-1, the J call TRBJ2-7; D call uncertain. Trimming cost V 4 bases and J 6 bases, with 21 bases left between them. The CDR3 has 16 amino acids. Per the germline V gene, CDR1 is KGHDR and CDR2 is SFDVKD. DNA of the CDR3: TGTGCCACCAGTGACGGCCTCAGAAGTCCTAAGGGCGAGCAGTACTTC. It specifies CATSDGLRSPKGEQYF.

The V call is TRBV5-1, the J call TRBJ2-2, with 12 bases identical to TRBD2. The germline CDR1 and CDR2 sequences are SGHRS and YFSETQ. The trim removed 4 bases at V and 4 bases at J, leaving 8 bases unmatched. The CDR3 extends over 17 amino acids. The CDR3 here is CASSLTSGRRVTGELFF. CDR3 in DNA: TGCGCCAGCAGCCTAACTAGCGGGAGGCGGGTCACCGGGGAGCTGTTTTTT. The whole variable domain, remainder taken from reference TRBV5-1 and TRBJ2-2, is KAGVTQTPRYLIKTRGQQVTLSCSPISGHRSVSWYQQTPGQGLQFLFEYFSETQRNKGNFPGRFSGRQFSNSRSEMNVSTLELGDSALYLCASSLTSGRRVTGELFFGEGSRLTVL.

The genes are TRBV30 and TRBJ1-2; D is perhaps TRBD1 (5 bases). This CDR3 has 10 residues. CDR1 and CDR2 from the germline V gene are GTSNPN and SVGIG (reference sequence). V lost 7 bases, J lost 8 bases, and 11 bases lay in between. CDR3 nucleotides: TGTGCCTCCCAGGGTGTAGGCTACACCTTC. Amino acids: CASQGVGYTF.

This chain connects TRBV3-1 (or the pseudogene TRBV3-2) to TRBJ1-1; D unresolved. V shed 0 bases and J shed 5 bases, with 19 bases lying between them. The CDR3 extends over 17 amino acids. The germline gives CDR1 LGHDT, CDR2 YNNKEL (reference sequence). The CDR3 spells CASSQDPPRDRETEAFF. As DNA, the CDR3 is TGTGCCAGCAGCCAAGATCCACCGAGGGATCGGGAAACTGAAGCTTTCTTT.

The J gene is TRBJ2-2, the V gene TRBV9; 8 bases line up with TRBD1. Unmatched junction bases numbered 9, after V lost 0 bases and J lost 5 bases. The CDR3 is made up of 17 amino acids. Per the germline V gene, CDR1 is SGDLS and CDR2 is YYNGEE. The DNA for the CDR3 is TGTGCCAGCAGCGTAGCGCCGGACAGGGCTTTTACCGGGGAGCTGTTTTTT. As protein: CASSVAPDRAFTGELFF.

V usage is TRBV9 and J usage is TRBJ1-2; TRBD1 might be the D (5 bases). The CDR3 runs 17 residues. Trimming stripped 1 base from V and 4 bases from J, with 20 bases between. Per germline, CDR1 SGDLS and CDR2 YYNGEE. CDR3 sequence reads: CASSVSPQGPGPYGYTF. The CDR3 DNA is TGTGCCAGCAGCGTAAGCCCCCAAGGCCCGGGACCCTATGGCTACACCTTC.

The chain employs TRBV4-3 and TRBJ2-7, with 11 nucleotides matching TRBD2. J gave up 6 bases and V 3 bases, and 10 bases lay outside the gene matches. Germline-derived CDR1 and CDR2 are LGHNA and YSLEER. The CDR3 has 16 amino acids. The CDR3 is CASSHGTSGPGREQYF. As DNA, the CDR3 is TGCGCCAGCAGCCACGGGACTAGCGGTCCGGGACGCGAGCAGTACTTC.

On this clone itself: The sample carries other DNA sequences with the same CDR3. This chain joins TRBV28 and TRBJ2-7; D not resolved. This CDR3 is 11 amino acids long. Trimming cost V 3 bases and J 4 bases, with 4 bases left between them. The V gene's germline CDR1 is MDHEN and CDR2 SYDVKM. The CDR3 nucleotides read TGTGCCAGCAGTTTGGGATACGAGCAGTACTTC. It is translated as CASSLGYEQYF.

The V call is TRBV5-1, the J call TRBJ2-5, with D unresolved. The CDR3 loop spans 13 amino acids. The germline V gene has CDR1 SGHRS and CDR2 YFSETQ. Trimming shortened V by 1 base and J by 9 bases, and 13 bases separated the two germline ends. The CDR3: CASSLREGTAQYF. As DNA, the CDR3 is TGCGCCAGCAGCTTGCGTGAAGGAACGGCCCAGTACTTC. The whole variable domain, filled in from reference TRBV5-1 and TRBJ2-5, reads KAGVTQTPRYLIKTRGQQVTLSCSPISGHRSVSWYQQTPGQGLQFLFEYFSETQRNKGNFPGRFSGRQFSNSRSEMNVSTLELGDSALYLCASSLREGTAQYFGPGTRLLVL.

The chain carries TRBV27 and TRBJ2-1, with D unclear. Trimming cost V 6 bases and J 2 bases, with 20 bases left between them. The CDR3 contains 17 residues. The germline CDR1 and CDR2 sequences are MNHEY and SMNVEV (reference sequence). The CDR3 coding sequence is TGTGCCAGCAGCTTTGACACCACAGTGCCCACCTACAATGAGCAGTTCTTC. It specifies CASSFDTTVPTYNEQFF.

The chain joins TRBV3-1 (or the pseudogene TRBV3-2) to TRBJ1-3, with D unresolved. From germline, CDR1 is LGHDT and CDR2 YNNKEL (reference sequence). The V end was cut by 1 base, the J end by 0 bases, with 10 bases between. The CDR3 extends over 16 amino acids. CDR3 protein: CASSQVQQVSGNTIYF. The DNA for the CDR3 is TGTGCCAGCAGCCAAGTTCAACAAGTCTCTGGAAACACCATATATTTT.

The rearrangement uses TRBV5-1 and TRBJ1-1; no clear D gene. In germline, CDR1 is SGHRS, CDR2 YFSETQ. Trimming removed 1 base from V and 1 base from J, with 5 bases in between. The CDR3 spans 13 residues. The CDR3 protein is CASSLWGNTEAFF. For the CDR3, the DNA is TGCGCCAGCAGCTTGTGGGGGAACACTGAAGCTTTCTTT.

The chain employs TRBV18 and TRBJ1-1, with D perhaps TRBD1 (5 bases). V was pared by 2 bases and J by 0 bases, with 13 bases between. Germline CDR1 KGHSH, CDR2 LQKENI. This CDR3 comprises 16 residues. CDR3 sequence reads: CASSPGGWGMNTEAFF. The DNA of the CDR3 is TGTGCCAGCTCACCAGGGGGGTGGGGGATGAACACTGAAGCTTTCTTT.

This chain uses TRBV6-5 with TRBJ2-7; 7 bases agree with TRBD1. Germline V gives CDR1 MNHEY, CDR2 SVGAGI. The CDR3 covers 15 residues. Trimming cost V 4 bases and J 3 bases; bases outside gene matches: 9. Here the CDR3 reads CASSSFRTGLYEQYF. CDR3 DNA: TGTGCCAGCAGTTCGTTTCGGACAGGACTCTACGAGCAGTACTTC.

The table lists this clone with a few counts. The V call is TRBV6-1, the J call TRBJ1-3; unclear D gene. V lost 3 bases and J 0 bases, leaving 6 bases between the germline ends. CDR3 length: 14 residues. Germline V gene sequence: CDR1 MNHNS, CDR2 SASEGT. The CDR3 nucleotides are TGTGCCAGCAGTGACATACTCTCTGGAAACACCATATATTTT. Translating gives CASSDILSGNTIYF.

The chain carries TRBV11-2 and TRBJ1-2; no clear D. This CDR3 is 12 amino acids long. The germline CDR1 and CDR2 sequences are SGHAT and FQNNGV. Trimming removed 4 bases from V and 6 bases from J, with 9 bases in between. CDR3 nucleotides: TGTGCCAGCAGCTCGCAGGCTAATGGCTACACCTTC. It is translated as CASSSQANGYTF.

CDR3 coding DNA: TGTGCCAGCAGCCAATCCGGGACTAGAGCCTACGAGCAGTACTTC. Translation: CASSQSGTRAYEQYF. The chain uses TRBV3-1 (or the pseudogene TRBV3-2) and TRBJ2-7, with TRBD2 matching 8 bases. Germline V gene lookup returns CDR1 LGHDT and CDR2 YNNKEL (reference sequence). CDR3 size: 15 residues. V lost 2 bases and J lost 2; bases outside the gene matches: 5.

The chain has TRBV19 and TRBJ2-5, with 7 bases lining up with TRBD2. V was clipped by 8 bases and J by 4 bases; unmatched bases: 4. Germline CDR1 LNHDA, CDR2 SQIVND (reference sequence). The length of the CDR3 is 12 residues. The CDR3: CASGAGVETQYF. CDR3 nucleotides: TGTGCCAGTGGTGCGGGGGTAGAGACCCAGTACTTC.

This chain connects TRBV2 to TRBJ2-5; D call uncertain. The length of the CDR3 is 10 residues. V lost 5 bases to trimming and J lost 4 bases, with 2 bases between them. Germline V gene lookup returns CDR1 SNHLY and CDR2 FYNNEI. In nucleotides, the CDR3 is TGTGCCAGCAGTTCAGAGACCCAGTACTTC. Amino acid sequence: CASSSETQYF.

CDR3 sequence reads: CASSSGTGGVNEQFF. Here the CDR3 DNA reads TGTGCCAGCAGTTCCGGGACAGGGGGCGTGAATGAGCAGTTCTTC. V usage is TRBV27 and J usage is TRBJ2-1; 12 bases map to TRBD1. V lost 4 bases and J lost 7; bases outside the gene matches: 5. The CDR3 spans 15 residues. Germline loops: CDR1 MNHEY, CDR2 SMNVEV (reference sequence).